The 15 T cell receptor beta chains below were found in one sample sequenced in a study of blood T cell repertoires in COVID-19. TCRdb keeps only in-frame clones here, not all; method: immunoSEQ multiplex PCR. The sample lists under 200,000 clones; approximately 88% were seen once. The specimen sequenced was peripheral blood. The source is a woman aged 60 to 75 with acute or convalescent COVID-19.

The chain couples TRBV2 to TRBJ1-4, with D perhaps TRBD1 (5 bases). V lost 8 bases and J 7 bases, leaving 20 bases between the germline ends. The CDR3 totals 15 residues. Per the germline V gene, CDR1 is SNHLY and CDR2 is FYNNEI. CDR3 in amino acids: CASREEGARGEKLFF. The CDR3 nucleotides are TGTGCCAGCCGCGAAGAAGGGGCAAGGGGTGAAAAACTGTTTTTT.

V usage is TRBV7-2 and J usage is TRBJ2-3; D not certain. The CDR3 spans 12 residues. V gave up 1 base and J gave up 6 bases, with 5 bases separating them. Germline lookup yields CDR1 SGHTA and CDR2 FQGNSA. This chain's CDR3 is CASSLVPDTQYF. The CDR3, as DNA: TGTGCCAGCAGCTTAGTTCCTGATACGCAGTATTTT.

This clone was detected a few times. This rearrangement joins TRBV27 to TRBJ2-6; D gene ambiguous. With 4 bases removed from V and 0 bases from J, the gap between germline ends came to 4 bases. Germline lookup yields CDR1 MNHEY and CDR2 SMNVEV (reference sequence). The CDR3 has 14 amino acids. CDR3 in amino acids: CASSYSSGANVLTF. The CDR3 coding sequence is TGTGCCAGCAGTTATAGCTCTGGGGCCAACGTCCTGACTTTC. Full variable domain (remainder filled in from reference TRBV27 and TRBJ2-6): EAQVTQNPRYLITVTGKKLTVTCSQNMNHEYMSWYRQDPGLGLRQIYYSMNVEVTDKGDVPEGYKVSRKEKRNFPLILESPSPNQTSLYFCASSYSSGANVLTFGAGSRLTVL.

V gene TRBV10-1 combines with J gene TRBJ2-7, with 12 bases lining up with TRBD1. The germline V gene has CDR1 WNHNN and CDR2 SYGVQD (reference sequence). V was pared by 0 bases and J by 3 bases, with 3 bases of the junction left unmatched. CDR3 length: 16 residues. CDR3 sequence reads: CASSESGQGARYEQYF. CDR3 nucleotide sequence: TGCGCCAGCAGTGAGTCGGGACAGGGGGCCCGCTACGAGCAGTACTTC.

The chain joins TRBV11-3 to TRBJ2-1; 10 bases are a match to TRBD1. Germline values: CDR1 SGHNT, CDR2 YENEEA. There are 16 residues in the CDR3. Trimming at V came to 5 bases and at J to 0 bases, leaving 4 bases not matched to a gene. In DNA, the CDR3 is TGTGCCAGCAGCCCGGGGACAGGGGACTCCTACAATGAGCAGTTCTTC. Protein product: CASSPGTGDSYNEQFF.

This clone was recorded a few times. The chain recombines TRBV7-3 with TRBJ2-2; 8 bases match TRBD2. CDR3 length: 15 residues. Germline CDR1 reads SGHTA; CDR2 reads FQGTGA. V shed 5 bases, J shed 2 bases, and the junction held 4 bases outside the gene matches. The CDR3 loop is CASSEAGANTGELFF. The CDR3 nucleotides are TGTGCCAGCAGCGAAGCGGGGGCCAACACCGGGGAGCTGTTTTTT.

The V gene is TRBV29-1, the J gene TRBJ2-5; D is perhaps TRBD1 (6 bases). This CDR3 is 11 amino acids long. The V end was cut by 6 bases, the J end by 5 bases, with 10 bases between. From germline, CDR1 is SQVTM and CDR2 ANQGSEA. The CDR3 DNA is TGCAGCGTGGGGGCGGTGGAGACCCAGTACTTC. This translates into CSVGAVETQYF.

The chain joins TRBV7-2 to TRBJ2-3; TRBD2 is a possible D gene (7 bases). V lost 4 bases to trimming and J lost 2 bases, with 13 bases between them. The germline gives CDR1 SGHTA, CDR2 FQGNSA. The CDR3 is made up of 15 amino acids. CDR3 sequence (DNA): TGTGCCAGCAGCTCTCAACGGGGGGCCACAGATACGCAGTATTTT. Protein: CASSSQRGATDTQYF.

The gene calls are TRBV6-4 and TRBJ2-1, with 7 bases matching TRBD2. Germline V lookup: CDR1 MRHNA, CDR2 SNTAGT. The CDR3 covers 13 residues. Trimming took 2 bases from V and 9 from J; bases not matched to a gene: 4. CDR3 coding DNA: TGTGCCAGCAGTGACGGGGAGGGAACTGAGCAGTTCTTC. Residues: CASSDGEGTEQFF.

The J gene is TRBJ2-1, the V gene TRBV4-2; possible D gene TRBD2, 6 bases. Germline-derived CDR1 and CDR2 are LGHNA and YNFKEQ. This CDR3 has 15 amino acids. Between the trimmed V and J ends, which lost 0 bases and 6 bases, there was a span of 12 bases. The DNA of the CDR3 is TGTGCCAGCAGCCAAGATGAACTAGCAGGCAATGAGCAGTTCTTC. Protein: CASSQDELAGNEQFF.

The chain recombines TRBV3-1 (or the pseudogene TRBV3-2) with TRBJ1-2; 7 bases are shared with TRBD1. CDR3 length: 17 residues. V lost 0 bases and J lost 2; bases outside the gene matches: 9. Germline CDR1 is LGHDT and CDR2 is YNNKEL (reference sequence). In DNA form, the CDR3 reads TGTGCCAGCAGCCAAGATCCTAGGGGGCAAGGGAACTATGGCTACACCTTC. This encodes CASSQDPRGQGNYGYTF.

This sequence joins TRBV18 and TRBJ1-2; 7 positions agree with TRBD1. This CDR3 region has 13 residues. V lost 6 bases, J lost 3 bases, and 4 bases stayed unmatched. The germline gives CDR1 KGHSH, CDR2 LQKENI. The CDR3 is CASSTGRDYGYTF. CDR3 in DNA: TGTGCCAGCTCGACAGGGCGGGACTATGGCTACACCTTC.

The chain links TRBV5-1 to TRBJ1-1; D unresolved. CDR1 is SGHRS and CDR2 is YFSETQ in the germline V gene. V lost 2 bases to trimming and J lost 0 bases, with 8 bases between them. The CDR3 extends over 14 amino acids. The CDR3 region has the DNA TGCGCCAGCAGCTTTTACAGCATGAACACTGAAGCTTTCTTT. This translates into CASSFYSMNTEAFF.

This chain links TRBV7-2 with TRBJ2-7; 8 nucleotides line up with TRBD2. V was pared by 4 bases and J by 1 base, with 6 bases of the junction left unmatched. Germline V gene lookup returns CDR1 SGHTA and CDR2 FQGNSA. The CDR3 spans 15 residues. CDR3 sequence (DNA): TGTGCCAGCAGCTGGGGACTAGTAGGTTCCTACGAGCAGTACTTC. Encoded protein: CASSWGLVGSYEQYF.

This sequence joins TRBV5-4 and TRBJ2-3; D call uncertain. Trimming removed 1 base at V and 2 bases at J, with 8 bases between. CDR3 size: 14 residues. Germline V gives CDR1 SGHNT, CDR2 YYREEE (reference sequence). The CDR3 here is CASSLRLDTDTQYF. CDR3 nucleotide sequence: TGTGCCAGCAGCTTGCGGCTAGACACAGATACGCAGTATTTT.